The T cell receptor (beta chain) described here comes from a study of T cell repertoires in cytomegalovirus infection. The germline CDR1 and CDR2 sequences are MDHEN and SYDVKM. V lost 5 bases to trimming and J lost 9 bases; unmatched junction nucleotides: 7. This CDR3 is built from 15 residues. TCRdb passed the reads through MiXCR, listing each CDR3 protein once. The repertoire holds over 150,000 distinct CDR3 sequences, with 17% as singletons. The source of this sequence is a human donor in good health (CMV status not recorded). Some clones in this sample may be carry-over from other donors' samples. Source material: CD8+ T cells from PBMCs. The chain joins TRBV28 to TRBJ2-1; 13 nucleotides align to TRBD2. CDR3 residues: CASSPGLAGEVEQFF. The CDR3 region has the DNA TGTGCCAGCAGTCCTGGACTAGCGGGGGAAGTTGAGCAGTTCTTC.